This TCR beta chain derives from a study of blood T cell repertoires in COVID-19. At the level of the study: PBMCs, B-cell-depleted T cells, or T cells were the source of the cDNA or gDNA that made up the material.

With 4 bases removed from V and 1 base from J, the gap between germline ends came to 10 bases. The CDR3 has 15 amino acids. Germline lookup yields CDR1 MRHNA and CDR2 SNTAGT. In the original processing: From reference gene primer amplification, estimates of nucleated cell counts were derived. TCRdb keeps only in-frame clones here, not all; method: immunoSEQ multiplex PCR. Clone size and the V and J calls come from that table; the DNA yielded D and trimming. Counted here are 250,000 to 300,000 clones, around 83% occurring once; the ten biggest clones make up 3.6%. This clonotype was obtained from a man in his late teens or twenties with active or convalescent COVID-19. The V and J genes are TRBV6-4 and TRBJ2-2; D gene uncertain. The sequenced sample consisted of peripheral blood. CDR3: CASSVSGGNTGELFF. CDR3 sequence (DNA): TGTGCCAGCAGTGTTTCGGGTGGGAACACCGGGGAGCTGTTTTTT.